This TCR beta chain is from a study of shared clonotypes between healthy human individuals. Regarding the study as a whole: Only a few donors were included, so the genetic and exposure-history diversity represented was limited. Donor clonotype sharing was expected to depend on sequencing depth.

V was cut by 6 bases and J by 4 bases, with 7 bases left in between. The CDR3 runs 12 residues. The germline CDR1 and CDR2 sequences are MDHEN and SYDVKM. As for this clone: The antigen is not known. The sample holds other DNA sequences that translate to the same CDR3.

The protocol was immunoSEQ multiplex PCR, while the TCRdb copy is restricted to in-frame clones and leaves out a portion. The sample shows approximately 500,000 clones, around 74% of them seen only once. This rearrangement joins TRBV28 to TRBJ1-5; tentative D call: TRBD1 (6 bases). Sequences were obtained from PBMCs. The sequence derives from a middle-aged woman in good health. Some clones in this sample may be carry-over from other donors' samples. The CDR3 here is CASRGGNQPQHF. As DNA, the CDR3 is TGTGCCAGCAGAGGGGGGAATCAGCCCCAGCATTTT.